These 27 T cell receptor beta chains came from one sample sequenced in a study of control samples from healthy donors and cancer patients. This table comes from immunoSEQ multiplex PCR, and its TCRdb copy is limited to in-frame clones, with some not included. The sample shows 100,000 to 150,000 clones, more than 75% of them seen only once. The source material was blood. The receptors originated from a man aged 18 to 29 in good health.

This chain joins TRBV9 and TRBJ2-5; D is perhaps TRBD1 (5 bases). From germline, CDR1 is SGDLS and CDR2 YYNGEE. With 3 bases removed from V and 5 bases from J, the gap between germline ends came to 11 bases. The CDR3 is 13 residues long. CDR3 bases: TGTGCCAGCAGCGGACCCAGGGTTGAGACCCAGTACTTC. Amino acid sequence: CASSGPRVETQYF. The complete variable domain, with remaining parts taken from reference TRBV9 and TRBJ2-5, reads DSGVTQTPKHLITATGQRVTLRCSPRSGDLSVYWYQQSLDQGLQFLIQYYNGEERAKGNILERFSAQQFPDLHSELNLSSLELGDSALYFCASSGPRVETQYFGPGTRLLVL.

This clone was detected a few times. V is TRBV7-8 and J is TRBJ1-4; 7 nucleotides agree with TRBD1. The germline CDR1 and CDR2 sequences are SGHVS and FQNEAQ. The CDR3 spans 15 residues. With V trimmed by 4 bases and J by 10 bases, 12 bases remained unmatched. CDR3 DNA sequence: TGTGCCAGCAGCTCAATGACAGGGAATTCCCTAAAACTGTTTTTT. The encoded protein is CASSSMTGNSLKLFF.

The CDR3 is CASSSPLDRGYEQYF. CDR3 DNA: TGTGCCAGCAGTTCCCCGCTAGACAGGGGGTACGAGCAGTACTTC. The chain links TRBV27 to TRBJ2-7, with 9 bases matching TRBD1. V was pared by 4 bases and J by 4 bases, with 8 bases of the junction left unmatched. The CDR3 is 15 amino acids. From germline, CDR1 is MNHEY and CDR2 SMNVEV (reference sequence).

Written as DNA, the CDR3 is TGTGCCAGCTCTGGAGCGAACACTGAAGCTTTCTTT. Its protein is CASSGANTEAFF. The V call is TRBV6-5, the J call TRBJ1-1; D gene ambiguous. CDR3 length: 12 residues. V lost 8 bases and J 1 base, leaving 8 bases between the germline ends. Germline CDR1 is MNHEY and CDR2 is SVGAGI.

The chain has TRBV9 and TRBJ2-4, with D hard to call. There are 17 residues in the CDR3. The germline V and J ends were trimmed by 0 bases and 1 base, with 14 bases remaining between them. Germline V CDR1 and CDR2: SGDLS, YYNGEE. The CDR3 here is CASSVGGRLRAKNIQYF. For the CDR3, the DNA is TGTGCCAGCAGCGTAGGAGGCAGGCTTAGGGCCAAAAACATTCAGTACTTC.

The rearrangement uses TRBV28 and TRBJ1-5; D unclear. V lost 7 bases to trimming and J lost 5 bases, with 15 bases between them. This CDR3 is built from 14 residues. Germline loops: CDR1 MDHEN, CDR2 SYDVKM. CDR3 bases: TGTGCCAGCAAATCCGGGTTCGGGGATCAGCCCCAGCATTTT. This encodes CASKSGFGDQPQHF.

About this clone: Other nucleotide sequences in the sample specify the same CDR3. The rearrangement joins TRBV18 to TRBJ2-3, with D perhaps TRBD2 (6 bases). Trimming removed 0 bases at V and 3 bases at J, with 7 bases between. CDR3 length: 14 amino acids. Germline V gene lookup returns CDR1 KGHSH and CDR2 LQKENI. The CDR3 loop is CASSPPSGTDTQYF. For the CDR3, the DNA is TGTGCCAGCTCACCACCGAGCGGGACAGATACGCAGTATTTT.

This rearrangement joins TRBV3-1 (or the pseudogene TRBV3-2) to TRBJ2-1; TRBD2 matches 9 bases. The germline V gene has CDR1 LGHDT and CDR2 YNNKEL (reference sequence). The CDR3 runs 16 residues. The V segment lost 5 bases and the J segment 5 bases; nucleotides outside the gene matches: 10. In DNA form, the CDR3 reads TGTGCCAGCAGCGCTCTACTAGCGGGCCGGGACAATGAGCAGTTCTTC. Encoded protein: CASSALLAGRDNEQFF.

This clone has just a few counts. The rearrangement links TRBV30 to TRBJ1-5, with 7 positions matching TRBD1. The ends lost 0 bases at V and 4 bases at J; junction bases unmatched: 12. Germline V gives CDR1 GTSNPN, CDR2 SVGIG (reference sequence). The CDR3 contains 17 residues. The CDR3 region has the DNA TGTGCCTGGAGTGTAACCGCCCACAGGGGACTAAATCAGCCCCAGCATTTT. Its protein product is CAWSVTAHRGLNQPQHF.

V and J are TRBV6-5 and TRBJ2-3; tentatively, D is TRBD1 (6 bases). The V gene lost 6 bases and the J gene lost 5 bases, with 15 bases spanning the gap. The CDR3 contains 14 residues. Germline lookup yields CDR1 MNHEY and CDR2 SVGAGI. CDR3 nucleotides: TGTGCCAGCAGGCCATCTACAGGGAGAGATACGCAGTATTTT. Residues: CASRPSTGRDTQYF.

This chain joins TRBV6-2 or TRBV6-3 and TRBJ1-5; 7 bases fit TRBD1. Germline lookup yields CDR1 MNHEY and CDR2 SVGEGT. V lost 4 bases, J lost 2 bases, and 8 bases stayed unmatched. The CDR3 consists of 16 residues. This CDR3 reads CASSFPGDSGNQPQHF. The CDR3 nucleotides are TGTGCCAGCAGTTTCCCCGGGGACAGCGGCAATCAGCCCCAGCATTTT.

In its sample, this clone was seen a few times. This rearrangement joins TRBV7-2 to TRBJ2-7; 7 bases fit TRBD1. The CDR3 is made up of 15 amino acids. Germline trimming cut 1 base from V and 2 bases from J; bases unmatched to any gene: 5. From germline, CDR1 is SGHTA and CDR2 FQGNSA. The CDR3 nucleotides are TGTGCCAGCAGCTTAGAAGGGGGCGTGGCCTACGAGCAGTACTTC. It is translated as CASSLEGGVAYEQYF.

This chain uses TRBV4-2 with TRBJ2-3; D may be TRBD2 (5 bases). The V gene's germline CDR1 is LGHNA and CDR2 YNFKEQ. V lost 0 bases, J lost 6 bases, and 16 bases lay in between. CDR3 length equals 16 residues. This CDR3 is CASSQDGSGWMDTQYF. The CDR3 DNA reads TGTGCCAGCAGCCAAGACGGAAGCGGTTGGATGGATACGCAGTATTTT.

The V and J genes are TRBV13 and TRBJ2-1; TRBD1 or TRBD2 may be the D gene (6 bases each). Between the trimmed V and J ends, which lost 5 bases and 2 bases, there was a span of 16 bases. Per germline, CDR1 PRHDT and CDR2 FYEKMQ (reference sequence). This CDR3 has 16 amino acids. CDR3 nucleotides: TGTGCCAGCAGCCCCGCGAGGGGGGCCCCCTACAATGAGCAGTTCTTC. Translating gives CASSPARGAPYNEQFF.

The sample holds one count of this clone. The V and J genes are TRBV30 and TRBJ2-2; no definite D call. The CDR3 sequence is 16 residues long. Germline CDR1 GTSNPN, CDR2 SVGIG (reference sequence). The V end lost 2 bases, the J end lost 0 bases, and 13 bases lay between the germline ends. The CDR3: CAWSRRVGSNTGELFF. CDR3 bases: TGTGCCTGGAGTCGACGTGTGGGGTCGAACACCGGGGAGCTGTTTTTT.

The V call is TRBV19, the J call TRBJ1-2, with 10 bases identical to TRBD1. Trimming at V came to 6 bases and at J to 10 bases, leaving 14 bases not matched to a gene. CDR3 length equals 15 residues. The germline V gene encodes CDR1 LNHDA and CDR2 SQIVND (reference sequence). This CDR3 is CASSPSFRDRGDYTF. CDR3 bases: TGTGCCAGTAGCCCAAGCTTCCGGGACAGGGGCGACTACACCTTC.

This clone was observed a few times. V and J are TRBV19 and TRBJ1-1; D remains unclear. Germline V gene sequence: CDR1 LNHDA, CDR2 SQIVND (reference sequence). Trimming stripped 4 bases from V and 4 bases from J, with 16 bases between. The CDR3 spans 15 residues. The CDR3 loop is CASSTPKGGGTEAFF. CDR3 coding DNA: TGTGCCAGTAGTACTCCCAAGGGCGGAGGCACTGAAGCTTTCTTT.

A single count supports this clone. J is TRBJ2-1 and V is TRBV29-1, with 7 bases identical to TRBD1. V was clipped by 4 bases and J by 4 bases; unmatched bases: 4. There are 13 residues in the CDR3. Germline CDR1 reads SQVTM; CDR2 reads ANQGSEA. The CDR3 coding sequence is TGCAGCGTTGGGGGACAGATATACAATGAGCAGTTCTTC. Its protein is CSVGGQIYNEQFF.

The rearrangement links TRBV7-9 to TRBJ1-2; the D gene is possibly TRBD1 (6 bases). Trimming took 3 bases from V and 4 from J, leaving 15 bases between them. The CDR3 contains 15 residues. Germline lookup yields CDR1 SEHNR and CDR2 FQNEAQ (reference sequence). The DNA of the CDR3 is TGTGCCAGCAGCTTGGGACCCTCAGGGGCCTATGGCTACACCTTC. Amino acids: CASSLGPSGAYGYTF. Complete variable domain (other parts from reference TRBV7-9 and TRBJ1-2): DTGVSQNPRHKITKRGQNVTFRCDPISEHNRLYWYRQTLGQGPEFLTYFQNEAQLEKSRLLSDRFSAERPKGSFSTLEIQRTEQGDSAMYLCASSLGPSGAYGYTFGSGTRLTVV.

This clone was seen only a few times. CDR3 sequence (DNA): TGTGCCATCAGTGAGTATGGCACTGAAGCTTTCTTT. It specifies CAISEYGTEAFF. This chain connects TRBV10-3 to TRBJ1-1, with unresolved D. Germline CDR1 ENHRY, CDR2 SYGVKD. This CDR3 has 12 residues. V was clipped by 1 base and J by 4 bases, with 4 bases between them.

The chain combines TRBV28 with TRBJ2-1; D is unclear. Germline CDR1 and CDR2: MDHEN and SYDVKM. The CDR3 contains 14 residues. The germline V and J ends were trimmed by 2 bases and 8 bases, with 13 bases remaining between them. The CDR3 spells CASSLGMQVDEQFF. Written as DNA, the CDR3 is TGTGCCAGCAGTTTAGGAATGCAGGTCGATGAGCAGTTCTTC.

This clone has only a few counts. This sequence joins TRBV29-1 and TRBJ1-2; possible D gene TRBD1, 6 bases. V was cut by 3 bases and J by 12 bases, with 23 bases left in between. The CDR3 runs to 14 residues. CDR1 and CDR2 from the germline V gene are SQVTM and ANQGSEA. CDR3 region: CSVDDQTQGIRDTF. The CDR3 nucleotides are TGCAGCGTTGACGACCAAACTCAGGGGATAAGGGACACCTTC. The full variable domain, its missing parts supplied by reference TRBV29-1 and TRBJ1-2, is SAVISQKPSRDICQRGTSLTIQCQVDSQVTMMFWYRQQPGQSLTLIATANQGSEATYESGFVIDKFPISRPNLTFSTLTVSNMSPEDSSIYLCSVDDQTQGIRDTFGSGTRLTVV.

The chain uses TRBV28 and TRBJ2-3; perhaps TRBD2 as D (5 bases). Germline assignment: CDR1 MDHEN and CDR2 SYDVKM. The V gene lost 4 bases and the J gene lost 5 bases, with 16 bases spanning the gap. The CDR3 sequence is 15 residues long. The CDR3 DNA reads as TGTGCCAGCAGTTCGGAGACCCCCGGGGAAGATACGCAGTATTTT. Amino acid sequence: CASSSETPGEDTQYF.

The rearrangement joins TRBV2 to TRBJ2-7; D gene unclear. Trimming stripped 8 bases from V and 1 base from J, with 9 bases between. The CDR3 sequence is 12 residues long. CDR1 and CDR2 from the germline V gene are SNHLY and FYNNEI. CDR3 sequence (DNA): TGTGCCAGCTTTGTTCGGTCCTACGAGCAGTACTTC. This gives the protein CASFVRSYEQYF.

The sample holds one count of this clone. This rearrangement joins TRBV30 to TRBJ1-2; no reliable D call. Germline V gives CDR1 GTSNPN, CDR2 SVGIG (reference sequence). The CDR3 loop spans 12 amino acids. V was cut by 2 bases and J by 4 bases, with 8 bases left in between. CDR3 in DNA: TGTGCCTGGAGTAAAGGGATCTATGGCTACACCTTC. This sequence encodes CAWSKGIYGYTF.

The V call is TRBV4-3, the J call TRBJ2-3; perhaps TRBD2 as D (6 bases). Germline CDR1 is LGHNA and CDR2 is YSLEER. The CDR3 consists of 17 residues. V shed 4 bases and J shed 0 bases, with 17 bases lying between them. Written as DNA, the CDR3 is TGCGCCAGCAGCCCCTCCGGGAGAAGGGTTAGCACAGATACGCAGTATTTT. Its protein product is CASSPSGRRVSTDTQYF.

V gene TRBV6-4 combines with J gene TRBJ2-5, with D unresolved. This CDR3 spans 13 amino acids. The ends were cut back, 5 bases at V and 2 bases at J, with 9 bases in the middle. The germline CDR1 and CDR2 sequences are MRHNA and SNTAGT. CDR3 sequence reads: CASSLWGQETQYF. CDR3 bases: TGTGCCAGCAGTCTTTGGGGTCAAGAGACCCAGTACTTC.